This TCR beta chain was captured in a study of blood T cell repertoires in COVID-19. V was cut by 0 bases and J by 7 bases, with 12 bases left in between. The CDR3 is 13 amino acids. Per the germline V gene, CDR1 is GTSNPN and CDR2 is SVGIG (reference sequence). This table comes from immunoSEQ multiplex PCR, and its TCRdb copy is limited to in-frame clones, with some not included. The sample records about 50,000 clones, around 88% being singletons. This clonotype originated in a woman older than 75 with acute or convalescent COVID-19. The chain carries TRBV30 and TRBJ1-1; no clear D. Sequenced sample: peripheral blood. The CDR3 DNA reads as TGTGCCTGGAGTGTAGAGTCCGGGATTGAAGCTTTCTTT. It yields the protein CAWSVESGIEAFF.